The 15 T cell receptor beta chains reported below all come from one sample, sequenced in a study of T cells in Graves' hyperthyroidism and ophthalmopathy. Authors of the study amplified TCR beta CDR3 regions from RNA transcripts. First-round RT-PCR targeting the TCR CDR3 was performed with the HTBI primer set. Via MiXCR, TCRdb re-called the multiplex PCR reads, giving one row per CDR3 protein. The data hold fewer than 900,000 distinct CDR3 sequences, with around 17% observed a single time. The sequenced sample was blood. Source of these receptors: a man younger than 35 with Graves' hyperthyroidism.

A few counts support this clonotype. The chain combines TRBV15 with TRBJ1-5; D unclear. The CDR3 runs to 14 residues. Germline-derived CDR1 and CDR2 are LNHNV and YYDKDF (reference sequence). V was pared by 0 bases and J by 4 bases, with 7 bases between. CDR3 region: CATSRDSWNQPQHF. CDR3 DNA sequence: TGTGCCACCAGCAGAGACTCATGGAATCAGCCCCAGCATTTT.

This clonotype was picked up many times. This chain connects TRBV28 to TRBJ1-1; possibly TRBD1 for D (5 bases). V dropped 2 bases and J dropped 8 bases, with 15 bases sitting between them. The V gene's germline CDR1 is MDHEN and CDR2 SYDVKM. This CDR3 has 14 residues. In DNA, the CDR3 is TGTGCCAGCAGTTTAGGGGCAGATAGGTCCGAAGCTTTCTTT. Its protein product is CASSLGADRSEAFF.

In this sample, this clonotype turned up a few times. A much larger clonotype is one base distant, so this may be a read error. This sequence joins TRBV11-3 and TRBJ2-1, with a possible D match to TRBD2 (5 bases). Trimming took off 7 bases at V and 4 bases at J, with 14 bases between the two ends. The CDR3 length is 14 residues. Germline V lookup: CDR1 SGHNT, CDR2 YENEEA. In nucleotides, the CDR3 is TGTGCCAGCACCCGAAGCGGTCCTTACAATGAGCAGTTCTTC. It yields the protein CASTRSGPYNEQFF.

The rearrangement uses TRBV27 and TRBJ2-7; TRBD2 matches 10 bases. The CDR3 is 15 residues long. Per germline, CDR1 MNHEY and CDR2 SMNVEV (reference sequence). Germline trimming cut 3 bases from V and 6 bases from J; bases unmatched to any gene: 8. The CDR3 region is CASSFDRTSGSEQYF. CDR3 bases: TGTGCCAGCAGTTTTGATCGGACTAGCGGATCCGAGCAGTACTTC.

This chain uses TRBV6-2 or TRBV6-3 with TRBJ1-2; 10 bases line up with TRBD1. There are 15 residues in the CDR3. J gave up 3 bases and V 8 bases, and 9 bases lay outside the gene matches. Germline V gives CDR1 MNHEY, CDR2 SVGEGT. The CDR3 coding sequence is TGTGCCAGCGCTTGGGGACAGGGGACCGACTATGGCTACACCTTC. This sequence encodes CASAWGQGTDYGYTF.

This clonotype was detected only a few times. The chain has TRBV13 and TRBJ2-7; TRBD1 aligns across 8 bases. The V segment lost 5 bases and the J segment 7 bases; nucleotides outside the gene matches: 7. Germline loops: CDR1 PRHDT, CDR2 FYEKMQ (reference sequence). The CDR3 covers 13 residues. CDR3 loop: CASSRQGRSEQYF. The CDR3 DNA follows: TGTGCCAGCAGCCGACAGGGGCGGTCTGAGCAGTACTTC.

J is TRBJ2-7 and V is TRBV9; a weak D match, TRBD1 (6 bases). Germline V CDR1 and CDR2: SGDLS, YYNGEE. This CDR3 is built from 14 residues. The germline V and J ends were trimmed by 2 bases and 3 bases, with 12 bases remaining between them. CDR3: CASSVGTKDYEQYF. Written as DNA, the CDR3 is TGTGCCAGCAGCGTCGGGACAAAGGACTACGAGCAGTACTTC.

This clonotype was detected ten times or more. The chain is built from TRBV4-1 and TRBJ2-1; weak D call: TRBD1 (7 bases). Germline CDR1 MGHRA, CDR2 YSYEKL. Between the trimmed V and J ends, which lost 0 bases and 7 bases, there was a span of 13 bases. This CDR3 region has 15 residues. For the CDR3, the DNA is TGCGCCAGCAGCCAAGAACCGGCAGGGGGGAATGAGCAGTTCTTC. Amino acids: CASSQEPAGGNEQFF.

The chain links TRBV27 to TRBJ2-7; the D gene is possibly TRBD2 (6 bases). This CDR3 has 16 residues. Trimming shortened V by 1 base and J by 0 bases, and 13 bases separated the two germline ends. Germline CDR1 is MNHEY and CDR2 is SMNVEV (reference sequence). As DNA, the CDR3 is TGTGCCAGCAGTTTATTGTCGGGGACTTACTCCTACGAGCAGTACTTC. As protein: CASSLLSGTYSYEQYF.

This sequence joins TRBV7-2 and TRBJ1-5; 11 nucleotides match TRBD1. This CDR3 contains 16 residues. CDR1 is SGHTA, CDR2 FQGNSA, per germline. J was trimmed by 7 bases and V by 3 bases; bases with no gene match: 8. In nucleotides, the CDR3 is TGTGCCAGCAGCTTGGTAGGACAGGGGGCAAGACAGCCCCAGCATTTT. Its protein is CASSLVGQGARQPQHF.

V and J are TRBV24-1 and TRBJ2-1, with 9 bases that match TRBD2. The germline CDR1 and CDR2 sequences are KGHDR and SFDVKD. The CDR3 consists of 16 residues. V dropped 3 bases and J dropped 0; count of bases not matched to a gene: 2. The CDR3 nucleotides read TGTGCCACCAGTGATGGTAGCGGGAGCTCCTACAATGAGCAGTTCTTC. Translating gives CATSDGSGSSYNEQFF.

This clonotype showed up just a few times. The chain is built from TRBV7-3 and TRBJ2-1; possible D gene TRBD2, 6 bases. Germline assignment: CDR1 SGHTA and CDR2 FQGTGA. V lost 3 bases and J lost 5, with 11 bases in between. The CDR3 totals 14 residues. CDR3 DNA sequence: TGTGCCAGCAGCTTCGGCGGGGTTGACAATGAGCAGTTCTTC. Translating gives CASSFGGVDNEQFF.

This clonotype was detected a few times. The V call is TRBV28, the J call TRBJ1-5; D unresolved. The CDR3 contains 13 residues. V was pared by 5 bases and J by 4 bases, with 9 bases between. The germline gives CDR1 MDHEN, CDR2 SYDVKM. CDR3 DNA: TGTGCCAGCAGTGTAGAACTTAATCAGCCCCAGCATTTT. Protein product: CASSVELNQPQHF.

The chain links TRBV12-3 or TRBV12-4 to TRBJ2-7; D is unresolved. V lost 5 bases to trimming and J lost 2 bases, with 7 bases between them. The CDR3 totals 12 residues. The CDR3 loop reads CASSTLAYEQYF. For the CDR3, the DNA is TGTGCCAGCAGTACGTTGGCCTACGAGCAGTACTTC.

This clonotype was seen repeatedly, ten times or more. The CDR3 sequence is CASGLGGLAAYNEQFF. The DNA of the CDR3 is TGTGCTAGTGGTTTGGGGGGACTAGCGGCTTACAATGAGCAGTTCTTC. The chain recombines TRBV12-5 with TRBJ2-1; 11 bases match TRBD2. The CDR3 is 16 amino acids. CDR1 LGHNT and CDR2 FRNRAP come from the germline V gene. V gave up 1 base and J gave up 4 bases; unmatched junction bases: 3.